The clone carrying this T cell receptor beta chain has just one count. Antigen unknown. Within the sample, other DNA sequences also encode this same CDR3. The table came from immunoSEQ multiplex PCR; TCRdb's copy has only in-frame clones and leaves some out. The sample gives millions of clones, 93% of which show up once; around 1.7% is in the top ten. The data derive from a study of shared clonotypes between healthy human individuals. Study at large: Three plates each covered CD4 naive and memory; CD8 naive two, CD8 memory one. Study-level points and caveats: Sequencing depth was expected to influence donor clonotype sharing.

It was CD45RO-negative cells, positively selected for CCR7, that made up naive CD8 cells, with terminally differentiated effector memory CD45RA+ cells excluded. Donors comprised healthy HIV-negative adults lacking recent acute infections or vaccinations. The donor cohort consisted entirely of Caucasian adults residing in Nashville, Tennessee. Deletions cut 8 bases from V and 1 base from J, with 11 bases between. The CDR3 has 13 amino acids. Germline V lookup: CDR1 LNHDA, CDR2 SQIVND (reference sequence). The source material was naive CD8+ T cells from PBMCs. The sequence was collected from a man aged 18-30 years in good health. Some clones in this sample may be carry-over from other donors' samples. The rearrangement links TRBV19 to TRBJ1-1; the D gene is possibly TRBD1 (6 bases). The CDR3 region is CASRGGGNTEAFF. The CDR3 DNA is TGTGCCAGTCGTGGAGGGGGGAACACTGAAGCTTTCTTT.